This passage covers 16 T cell receptor beta chains from one sample sequenced in a study of vaccination and CD4 T cells after COVID-19. Sequence data for DNA of cultured CD4+ T cells were generated by the Oncomine TCR Beta short-read assay. TCRdb re-derived calls from the PCR reads in MiXCR, one entry per CDR3 protein. The data contain about 15,000 distinct CDR3 sequences, around 42% of them singletons. No cognate antigen is known for these TCRs. Sample treatment: roughly 10-day PBMC culture with coronavirus spike peptide pools or control peptides (ViraFEST assay). The material sequenced was CD4+ T cells from blood, cultured in vitro, taken before SARS-CoV-2 vaccination. All receptors derive from a human donor who had recovered from COVID-19.

This chain links TRBV20-1 with TRBJ1-1; 7 nucleotides align to TRBD1. The V segment lost 6 bases and the J segment 12 bases; nucleotides outside the gene matches: 16. The CDR3 has 13 amino acids. Germline lookup yields CDR1 DFQATT and CDR2 SNEGSKA (reference sequence). The CDR3 region has the DNA TGCAGTGCGGATTCACGTCTCCAGGGGGTGTCTTTCTTT. Its translation is CSADSRLQGVSFF.

This clonotype was detected a few times. This rearrangement joins TRBV19 to TRBJ1-2; 10 bases line up with TRBD1. CDR3 size: 17 residues. J gave up 2 bases and V 7 bases, and 13 bases lay outside the gene matches. Per the germline V gene, CDR1 is LNHDA and CDR2 is SQIVND (reference sequence). DNA of the CDR3: TGTGCCAGTAACCAACCGGGACAGGGGTACAACAACTATGGCTACACCTTC. Its protein is CASNQPGQGYNNYGYTF.

V gene TRBV6-2 or TRBV6-3 combines with J gene TRBJ2-3, with TRBD2 matching over 11 bases. The junction had 5 bases not matched to a gene; V was cut back by 6 bases and J by 3 bases. Germline values: CDR1 MNHEY, CDR2 SVGEGT. This CDR3 comprises 15 residues. The CDR3 region has the DNA TGTGCCAGCAGGGCTAGCGGGGGGTGGACAGATACGCAGTATTTT. Translated: CASRASGGWTDTQYF.

The chain recombines TRBV11-2 with TRBJ2-5; D remains ambiguous. V was trimmed by 1 base and J by 2 bases, leaving 8 bases between them. Per the germline V gene, CDR1 is SGHAT and CDR2 is FQNNGV. The CDR3 is made up of 14 amino acids. The DNA of the CDR3 is TGTGCCAGCAGCTTAGGGTTGGATCAAGAGACCCAGTACTTC. Encoded protein: CASSLGLDQETQYF.

This clonotype has more than one count but fewer than ten. The chain carries TRBV20-1 and TRBJ2-1; no definite D call. V was pared by 3 bases and J by 9 bases, with 18 bases between. Germline-derived CDR1 and CDR2 are DFQATT and SNEGSKA (reference sequence). The CDR3 totals 14 residues. CDR3 DNA: TGCAGTGCTAGCCCTGGAGCCGGTTCCCCTGAGCAGTTCTTC. This gives the protein CSASPGAGSPEQFF.

V and J are TRBV27 and TRBJ1-1; D may be TRBD1 (5 bases). Trimming took 2 bases from V and 5 from J, leaving 9 bases between them. Germline assignment: CDR1 MNHEY and CDR2 SMNVEV (reference sequence). This CDR3 region has 13 residues. The CDR3 DNA follows: TGTGCCAGCAGTTTACTAGCAGGGACTGAAGCTTTCTTT. This codes for CASSLLAGTEAFF.

This chain connects TRBV12-3 or TRBV12-4 to TRBJ2-7, with 11 bases that match TRBD2. Trimming took 5 bases from V and 6 from J; bases not matched to a gene: 12. CDR3 length: 16 amino acids. DNA for the CDR3: TGTGCCAGCAGTAGAACGACTACTAGCGGGAGTACCGAGCAGTACTTC. Translation: CASSRTTTSGSTEQYF.

The chain joins TRBV19 to TRBJ2-2; TRBD1 agrees at 8 bases. J lost 7 bases, V lost 3 bases, and 10 bases had no gene match. This CDR3 spans 16 amino acids. CDR1 and CDR2 from the germline V gene are LNHDA and SQIVND (reference sequence). CDR3 sequence reads: CASSIRRGQGVGELFF. The CDR3 nucleotides read TGTGCCAGTAGTATTCGGCGAGGACAGGGAGTCGGGGAGCTGTTTTTT.

V gene TRBV6-1 combines with J gene TRBJ1-6; the match to TRBD1 covers 7 bases. J lost 7 bases, V lost 8 bases, and 5 bases had no gene match. Per the germline V gene, CDR1 is MNHNS and CDR2 is SASEGT. This CDR3 has 13 residues. The CDR3 DNA sequence: TGTGCCAGCGTCCGGGACAGCAATTCACCCCTCCACTTT. Its protein is CASVRDSNSPLHF.

The chain carries TRBV6-1 and TRBJ1-5; 8 positions agree with TRBD1. Germline CDR1 MNHNS, CDR2 SASEGT. This CDR3 comprises 16 residues. V shed 5 bases, J shed 6 bases, and the junction held 12 bases outside the gene matches. CDR3 region: CASSPRTGHSGQPQHF. CDR3 coding DNA: TGTGCCAGCAGTCCGAGGACAGGGCACTCGGGTCAGCCCCAGCATTTT.

In this sample, this clonotype turned up a few times. The chain uses TRBV20-1 and TRBJ1-1; the match to TRBD1 covers 8 bases. Trimming cost V 5 bases and J 2 bases; bases outside gene matches: 10. The germline V gene encodes CDR1 DFQATT and CDR2 SNEGSKA (reference sequence). The CDR3 covers 15 residues. For the CDR3, the DNA is TGCAGTGCTGGAGTCACAGGGGGATTAAACACTGAAGCTTTCTTT. As protein: CSAGVTGGLNTEAFF.

This chain joins TRBV7-2 and TRBJ2-7, with TRBD2 as a possible D gene (5 bases). Per germline, CDR1 SGHTA and CDR2 FQGNSA. The CDR3 length is 15 residues. Trimming stripped 1 base from V and 1 base from J, with 11 bases between. CDR3 coding DNA: TGTGCCAGCAGCTTAGGGCTAGCATGGTCCTACGAGCAGTACTTC. Protein product: CASSLGLAWSYEQYF.

This clonotype was observed a few times. This sequence joins TRBV6-2 or TRBV6-3 and TRBJ2-5; weak D call: TRBD2 (6 bases). The germline CDR1 and CDR2 sequences are MNHEY and SVGEGT. CDR3 length: 11 residues. Trimming took 6 bases from V and 4 from J, leaving 6 bases between them. Here the CDR3 reads CASSGRETQYF. CDR3 sequence (DNA): TGTGCCAGCAGCGGGAGAGAGACCCAGTACTTC.

The chain combines TRBV20-1 with TRBJ2-3; tentative D call: TRBD2 (5 bases). Germline loops: CDR1 DFQATT, CDR2 SNEGSKA (reference sequence). The V end lost 3 bases, the J end lost 4 bases, and 11 bases lay between the germline ends. CDR3 length: 13 amino acids. The CDR3 bases are TGCAGTGCTAGCGGCGGGCGGGCAGATACGCAGTATTTT. Residues: CSASGGRADTQYF.

This chain connects TRBV19 to TRBJ2-5, with D perhaps TRBD2 (6 bases). V lost 1 base to trimming and J lost 1 base, with 10 bases between them. The CDR3 consists of 15 residues. CDR1 is LNHDA, CDR2 SQIVND, per germline (reference sequence). The CDR3 bases are TGTGCCAGTAGTATAGGAGGGAGGCCCCAAGAGACCCAGTACTTC. It translates to CASSIGGRPQETQYF.

The chain joins TRBV6-4 to TRBJ1-1; no definite D call. The germline V gene has CDR1 MRHNA and CDR2 SNTAGT. This CDR3 has 13 residues. V lost 9 bases to trimming and J lost 5 bases, with 16 bases between them. CDR3 sequence: CASREESGTEAFF. As DNA, the CDR3 is TGTGCCAGTAGGGAGGAAAGTGGAACTGAAGCTTTCTTT.